This T cell receptor beta chain was captured in a study of cytomegalovirus exposure and HLA in healthy donors. Study-wide results and caveats: According to a later analysis, most TCR beta chains associated with CMV appeared HLA-restricted. Within an earlier analysis, most TCR beta V segments proved productive either about 90% or about 30% of the time.

V shed 3 bases, J shed 6 bases, and the junction held 13 bases outside the gene matches. The CDR3 runs to 17 residues. The germline V gene has CDR1 MGHRA and CDR2 YSYEKL. Concerning this clone: Its target is not known.

The study ran its PCR with 60 Vbeta and 13 Jbeta primers. In the study's own analysis: About 10 million shared chains were among the roughly 80 million unique TCR beta chains that a later analysis counted. Clones were sequenced by immunoSEQ multiplex PCR, and TCRdb holds only the in-frame ones, with some missing. The DNA gave D and trimming, while V, J and clone size come from that table. The data show 130,000 or so clones, approximately 85% seen once. V and J are TRBV4-1 and TRBJ1-4; TRBD1 matches 7 bases. The sequenced material came from PBMCs. This receptor was identified in a woman aged 25 to 39 in good health and CMV-seropositive. CDR3 bases: TGCGCCAGCAGCCACGGACCCGGTTGGACAGGAGATGAAAAACTGTTTTTT. Its translation is CASSHGPGWTGDEKLFF.